This T cell receptor beta chain is from a study of T cells after yellow fever vaccination. Trimming stripped 6 bases from V and 1 base from J, with 7 bases between. Per the germline V gene, CDR1 is MNHNY and CDR2 is SVGAGI (reference sequence). This CDR3 spans 13 amino acids. TCRdb ran MiXCR on the 5' RACE reads and lists one entry per CDR3 protein. Among 300,000 to 400,000 distinct CDR3 sequences listed, around 12% were seen once. V usage is TRBV6-6 and J usage is TRBJ1-5; the D is unclear. The specimen was CD4+ T cells sorted from PBMCs, collected 15 days after the yellow fever booster vaccination. The sequence was obtained from a man aged 18 to 30 who received the YFV17D yellow fever vaccine. The CDR3 region is CASSPPSNQPQHF. CDR3 DNA: TGTGCCAGCAGCCCCCCAAGCAATCAGCCCCAGCATTTT.